This T cell receptor beta chain derives from a study of T-cell memory formation after mild COVID-19. TCRdb reanalysed the 5' RACE reads using MiXCR and keeps one entry per CDR3 protein. The table includes around 450,000 distinct CDR3 sequences, roughly 26% detected once. CDR1 and CDR2 (germline): SEHNR, FQNEAQ (reference sequence). V was trimmed by 1 base and J by 10 bases, leaving 11 bases between them. The CDR3 spans 13 residues. This chain links TRBV7-9 with TRBJ2-1; D remains unclear. Sequencing used PBMCs or a T cell subset sorted from them (not recorded which). This TCR was sampled from an adult woman who had mild COVID-19 (a few samples of this study predate the infection). Cell type and time point are not known. The CDR3 protein is CASSLEMVYEQFF. CDR3 sequence (DNA): TGTGCCAGCAGCTTAGAGATGGTGTACGAGCAGTTCTTC.